The 12 T cell receptor beta chains below come from one sample, sequenced in a study of CD8 T cells in Susac syndrome. An input of about 0.45 to 1 ug of RNA was subjected to reverse transcription using random hexamers. MiXCR, applied by TCRdb to the immunoSEQ multiplex PCR reads, yields one record per CDR3 protein. The table has approximately 110,000 distinct CDR3 sequences, around 94% seen once. The source material was CD4+ T cells from PBMCs. These receptors were collected from a human donor in good health.

The V and J genes are TRBV20-1 and TRBJ2-3, with a possible D match to TRBD1 (7 bases). V lost 5 bases and J 2 bases, leaving 26 bases between the germline ends. This CDR3 is 18 amino acids long. Germline CDR1 reads DFQATT; CDR2 reads SNEGSKA (reference sequence). The DNA of the CDR3 is TGCAGTGCTCCCGGGTCCGGGGTCGGAGGGGGCCCCACAGATACGCAGTATTTT. Its protein product is CSAPGSGVGGGPTDTQYF.

This clonotype occurred a few times. The chain employs TRBV7-8 and TRBJ2-7; perhaps TRBD1 as D (5 bases). This CDR3 has 14 amino acids. The ends were cut back, 1 base at V and 1 base at J, with 8 bases in the middle. Germline loops: CDR1 SGHVS, CDR2 FQNEAQ. This CDR3 reads CASSLDTGSYEQYF. The CDR3 bases are TGTGCCAGCAGCTTAGATACAGGTTCCTACGAGCAGTACTTC. Together with reference TRBV7-8 and TRBJ2-7, the CDR3 gives the full variable domain: GAGVSQSPRYKVAKRGQDVALRCDPISGHVSLFWYQQALGQGPEFLTYFQNEAQLDKSGLPSDRFFAERPEGSVSTLKIQRTQQEDSAVYLCASSLDTGSYEQYFGPGTRLTVT.

As for this clonotype: The junction does not match germline at one end; this may be a read error. V and J are TRBV29-1 and TRBJ1-1; unclear D gene. CDR3 size: 12 residues. Germline V CDR1 and CDR2: SQVTM, ANQGSEA. DNA of the CDR3: TGCAACGTTGGCAGCTTAAACACTGAAGCTTTCTTT. Translating it yields CNVGSLNTEAFF.

The V gene is TRBV6-1, the J gene TRBJ2-2, with D hard to call. Trimming shortened V by 1 base and J by 6 bases, and 9 bases separated the two germline ends. The CDR3 totals 14 residues. Germline V gene sequence: CDR1 MNHNS, CDR2 SASEGT. The CDR3 sequence: CASSEVVGPGELFF. For the CDR3, the DNA is TGTGCCAGCAGTGAAGTAGTTGGGCCCGGGGAGCTGTTTTTT.

J is TRBJ2-5 and V is TRBV10-3; D is unclear. V was trimmed by 0 bases and J by 2 bases, leaving 16 bases between them. CDR3 length: 17 amino acids. Germline CDR1 and CDR2: ENHRY and SYGVKD. CDR3 protein: CAISESPFRAPQETQYF. In DNA, the CDR3 is TGTGCCATCAGTGAGTCACCCTTCCGCGCCCCACAAGAGACCCAGTACTTC.

The chain joins TRBV10-3 to TRBJ1-2, with D possibly matching TRBD1 (5 bases). V was pared by 6 bases and J by 2 bases, with 10 bases between. Germline V lookup: CDR1 ENHRY, CDR2 SYGVKD. CDR3 size: 13 residues. The DNA of the CDR3 is TGTGCCATCAGCGAAGGGACCAACTATGGCTACACCTTC. This codes for CAISEGTNYGYTF.

This clonotype was seen only once. This chain uses TRBV18 with TRBJ1-5, with D unclear. V lost 3 bases, J lost 7 bases, and 7 bases lay in between. Germline-derived CDR1 and CDR2 are KGHSH and LQKENI. The CDR3 totals 12 residues. The CDR3 DNA reads TGTGCCAGCTCACCCCCCGGACAGCCCCAGCATTTT. Its protein product is CASSPPGQPQHF. Supplemented by reference TRBV18 and TRBJ1-5, the full variable domain reads NAGVMQNPRHLVRRRGQEARLRCSPMKGHSHVYWYRQLPEEGLKFMVYLQKENIIDESGMPKERFSAEFPKEGPSILRIQQVVRGDSAAYFCASSPPGQPQHFGDGTRLSIL.

The chain has TRBV29-1 and TRBJ2-7; 8 bases are a match to TRBD2. The CDR3 spans 15 residues. Trimming at V came to 5 bases and at J to 2 bases, leaving 11 bases not matched to a gene. Germline CDR1 SQVTM, CDR2 ANQGSEA. CDR3 nucleotides: TGCAGCGTTCCGGGGGGGGCGGTGTCAGCCTACGAGCAGTACTTC. Residues: CSVPGGAVSAYEQYF.

The CDR3: CSAWGLSGLAGSYNEQFF. CDR3 in DNA: TGCAGTGCCTGGGGGCTATCGGGACTAGCGGGTTCCTACAATGAGCAGTTCTTC. This chain joins TRBV20-1 and TRBJ2-1, with TRBD2 matching 12 bases. Germline CDR1 reads DFQATT; CDR2 reads SNEGSKA (reference sequence). The V segment lost 6 bases and the J segment 1 base; nucleotides outside the gene matches: 13. The CDR3 runs 18 residues.

The V call is TRBV29-1, the J call TRBJ2-1; D unresolved. CDR1 is SQVTM and CDR2 is ANQGSEA in the germline V gene. The CDR3 extends over 10 amino acids. V was clipped by 5 bases and J by 5 bases, with 4 bases between them. The CDR3 DNA is TGCAGCGTTTGGAACAATGAGCAGTTCTTC. It codes for CSVWNNEQFF.

The chain joins TRBV5-6 to TRBJ2-3; D remains unclear. The CDR3 is made up of 16 amino acids. Germline CDR1 SGHDT, CDR2 YYEEEE. With 4 bases removed from V and 0 bases from J, the gap between germline ends came to 15 bases. CDR3 sequence reads: CASSPSTVASTDTQYF. As DNA, the CDR3 is TGTGCCAGCAGCCCGTCGACGGTAGCTAGCACAGATACGCAGTATTTT.

The CDR3 here is CASSLGQGQETQYF. The CDR3 DNA reads TGTGCCAGCAGCCTTGGACAGGGGCAAGAGACCCAGTACTTC. This chain links TRBV7-9 with TRBJ2-5; 9 bases align to TRBD1. Germline trimming cut 5 bases from V and 2 bases from J; bases unmatched to any gene: 3. The CDR3 is 14 amino acids. The V gene's germline CDR1 is SEHNR and CDR2 FQNEAQ (reference sequence).